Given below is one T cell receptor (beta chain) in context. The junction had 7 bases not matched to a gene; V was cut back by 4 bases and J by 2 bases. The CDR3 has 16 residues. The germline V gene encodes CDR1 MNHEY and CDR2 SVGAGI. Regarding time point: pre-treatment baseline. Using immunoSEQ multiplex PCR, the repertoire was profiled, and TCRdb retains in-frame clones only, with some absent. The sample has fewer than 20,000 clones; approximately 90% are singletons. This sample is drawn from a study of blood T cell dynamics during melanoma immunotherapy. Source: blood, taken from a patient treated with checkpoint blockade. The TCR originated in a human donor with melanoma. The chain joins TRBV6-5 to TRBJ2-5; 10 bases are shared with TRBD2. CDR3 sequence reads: CASSSLSGRAQETQYF. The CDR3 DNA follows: TGTGCCAGCAGTTCCCTAAGCGGGAGGGCTCAAGAGACCCAGTACTTC.